The present entry profiles one T cell receptor beta chain with its context. The data belong to a study of blood T cell repertoires in COVID-19. Study-wide background: The origin of the acute and convalescent COVID-19 samples was the United States, Italy and Spain.

How the authors handled the data: Estimation of nucleated cell counts relied on the amplification of reference gene primers. Sequenced by immunoSEQ multiplex PCR; TCRdb stores in-frame clones only, minus some. V, J and clone size are those of that table, while D and trimming were read from the DNA. The sample carries tens of thousands of clones, 80% to 90% recorded once. J gave up 0 bases and V 6 bases, and 12 bases lay outside the gene matches. The V gene's germline CDR1 is MNHEY and CDR2 SMNVEV (reference sequence). This CDR3 is 18 amino acids long. Sequencing was carried out using peripheral blood. The chain joins TRBV27 to TRBJ2-7; 12 bases line up with TRBD2. The receptor's source is a woman between 65 and 79 years old with acute or convalescent COVID-19. The CDR3 DNA follows: TGTGCCAGCAGCCCGAGGCTAGCGGGAGGGCCATTCTCCTACGAGCAGTACTTC. It translates to CASSPRLAGGPFSYEQYF.